These 21 T cell receptor beta chains were sequenced from one sample in a study of radiotherapy plus CTLA-4 blockade in lung cancer. Sequencing used immunoSEQ multiplex PCR; TCRdb keeps in-frame clones, though not all of them. The sample holds under 95,000 clones, under 80% seen once. The sample consisted of peripheral blood, taken from a patient treated with radiotherapy plus ipilimumab. The receptors were sampled from a human donor with non-small cell lung cancer whose response to radiotherapy plus ipilimumab could not be evaluated. Some clones in this sample may be carry-over from other donors' samples.

This rearrangement joins TRBV5-1 to TRBJ2-5; D is possibly TRBD1 (6 bases). With 5 bases removed from V and 1 base from J, the gap between germline ends came to 15 bases. Germline lookup yields CDR1 SGHRS and CDR2 YFSETQ. The CDR3 extends over 15 amino acids. Here the CDR3 reads CASSRNVQGQETQYF. DNA of the CDR3: TGCGCCAGCAGTCGCAACGTACAGGGCCAAGAGACCCAGTACTTC.

V and J are TRBV7-2 and TRBJ2-3; 8 bases are shared with TRBD2. The CDR3 length is 14 residues. CDR1 and CDR2 (germline): SGHTA, FQGNSA. After removal of 4 bases from V and 6 bases from J, the junction contained 6 bases not matched to a gene. DNA for the CDR3: TGTGCCAGCAGCTCGAGCGGGGGAGGTGATACGCAGTATTTT. It specifies CASSSSGGGDTQYF.

With regard to this clone: Germline is not matched at one junction end, which may reflect a read error. This CDR3 is also generated by other DNA sequences in the sample. This sequence joins TRBV2 and TRBJ1-2; 11 nucleotides agree with TRBD1. Germline-derived CDR1 and CDR2 are SNHLY and FYNNEI. The CDR3 is 14 amino acids. The chain's CDR3 is CASSDPGTGGGYTF. The CDR3 DNA follows: TGCGCCAGCAGCGACCCCGGGACAGGGGGTGGCTACACCTTC.

V usage is TRBV4-2 and J usage is TRBJ1-1, with D tentatively TRBD1 (6 bases). The CDR3 consists of 15 residues. V gave up 0 bases and J gave up 4 bases, with 12 bases separating them. Per the germline V gene, CDR1 is LGHNA and CDR2 is YNFKEQ. The CDR3 coding sequence is TGTGCCAGCAGCCAAGACCCAGACAGGAGCACTGAAGCTTTCTTT. Translation gives CASSQDPDRSTEAFF.

The gene calls are TRBV2 and TRBJ1-3, with unresolved D. Trimming shortened V by 4 bases and J by 3 bases, and 10 bases separated the two germline ends. CDR1 SNHLY and CDR2 FYNNEI come from the germline V gene. There are 14 residues in the CDR3. The CDR3 sequence is CASSAEPLGNTIYF. CDR3 nucleotide sequence: TGTGCCAGCAGTGCGGAGCCCCTTGGAAACACCATATATTTT. Combining the CDR3 with reference TRBV2 and TRBJ1-3 gives the whole variable domain EPEVTQTPSHQVTQMGQEVILRCVPISNHLYFYWYRQILGQKVEFLVSFYNNEISEKSEIFDDQFSVERPDGSNFTLKIRSTKLEDSAMYFCASSAEPLGNTIYFGEGSWLTVV.

This clone appeared a single time. The rearrangement links TRBV18 to TRBJ1-1; 8 positions match TRBD1. The CDR3 covers 18 residues. Per the germline V gene, CDR1 is KGHSH and CDR2 is LQKENI. Losses at the gene ends were 1 base for V and 0 bases for J; bases not matched to a gene: 10. CDR3: CASSPQATRTGLNTEAFF. The CDR3 nucleotides read TGTGCCAGCTCACCACAGGCCACCCGGACAGGGTTGAACACTGAAGCTTTCTTT.

V is TRBV28 and J is TRBJ2-7, with D maybe TRBD1 (6 bases). The CDR3 is 16 residues long. Germline lookup yields CDR1 MDHEN and CDR2 SYDVKM. V gave up 4 bases and J gave up 2 bases, with 18 bases separating them. DNA of the CDR3: TGTGCCAGCAGTTCCGTACCTGACAGGTACGCCTACGAGCAGTACTTC. Translation gives CASSSVPDRYAYEQYF.

This clone was seen more than once but under ten times. This chain links TRBV29-1 with TRBJ2-1, with a weak D call TRBD1 (6 bases). This CDR3 has 14 residues. The V end lost 8 bases, the J end lost 0 bases, and 14 bases lay between the germline ends. Germline V gene lookup returns CDR1 SQVTM and CDR2 ANQGSEA. This chain's CDR3 is CSILQGSSYNEQFF. CDR3 in DNA: TGCAGCATCCTGCAGGGGAGCTCCTACAATGAGCAGTTCTTC.

The chain couples TRBV7-9 to TRBJ2-5; no clear D. CDR1 and CDR2 from the germline V gene are SEHNR and FQNEAQ (reference sequence). V was pared by 2 bases and J by 5 bases, with 18 bases between. The CDR3 sequence is 16 residues long. This chain's CDR3 is CASSLSLAPSEETQYF. The CDR3 bases are TGTGCCAGCAGCTTATCCCTCGCCCCCTCGGAGGAGACCCAGTACTTC.

V is TRBV6-6 and J is TRBJ2-1; possible D gene TRBD2, 6 bases. The CDR3 consists of 15 residues. Germline assignment: CDR1 MNHNY and CDR2 SVGAGI (reference sequence). The ends were cut back, 6 bases at V and 5 bases at J, with 17 bases in the middle. CDR3 sequence reads: CASRLTNAGNNEQFF. The CDR3 DNA reads TGTGCCAGCAGGCTTACGAATGCGGGGAACAATGAGCAGTTCTTC.

The V and J genes are TRBV28 and TRBJ1-1; D not certain. Germline loops: CDR1 MDHEN, CDR2 SYDVKM. V lost 6 bases to trimming and J lost 4 bases, with 21 bases between them. This CDR3 is built from 16 residues. The CDR3 here is CASSPSFPGRVTEAFF. The CDR3 region has the DNA TGTGCCAGCAGCCCTTCTTTCCCGGGGAGAGTCACTGAAGCTTTCTTT.

The V gene is TRBV2, the J gene TRBJ2-1; 7 positions match TRBD2. The germline CDR1 and CDR2 sequences are SNHLY and FYNNEI. This CDR3 region has 14 residues. This CDR3 is CALRRGSSYNEQFF. The CDR3 nucleotides read TGTGCTTTACGGCGGGGGAGCTCCTACAATGAGCAGTTCTTC. Full variable domain (rest looked up from reference TRBV2 and TRBJ2-1): EPEVTQTPSHQVTQMGQEVILRCVPISNHLYFYWYRQILGQKVEFLVSFYNNEISEKSEIFDDQFSVERPDGSNFTLKIRSTKLEDSAMYFCALRRGSSYNEQFFGPGTRLTVL.

This chain links TRBV6-5 with TRBJ1-5; 9 bases are a match to TRBD1. CDR1 is MNHEY and CDR2 is SVGAGI in the germline V gene. V trimming: 4 bases; J trimming: 11 bases; junction bases outside the gene matches: 3. This CDR3 spans 12 amino acids. CDR3 DNA sequence: TGTGCCAGCAGTTGGGGACAGGGAGCCCAGCATTTT. Translation gives CASSWGQGAQHF.

The rearrangement links TRBV6-1 to TRBJ1-3; D call uncertain. Germline V gene sequence: CDR1 MNHNS, CDR2 SASEGT. Trimming removed 8 bases from V and 0 bases from J, with 5 bases in between. The CDR3 sequence is 12 residues long. CDR3 DNA sequence: TGTGCCAGCCGTTTCTCTGGAAACACCATATATTTT. This translates into CASRFSGNTIYF.

V is TRBV29-1 and J is TRBJ2-7; 9 bases agree with TRBD1. The CDR3 totals 12 residues. Germline V gives CDR1 SQVTM, CDR2 ANQGSEA. After removal of 7 bases from V and 3 bases from J, the junction contained 4 bases not matched to a gene. CDR3 coding DNA: TGCAGCGGCCGGGACAGGGACTACGAGCAGTACTTC. It encodes CSGRDRDYEQYF.

This clone was recorded a few times. The chain carries TRBV7-2 and TRBJ2-6; D call uncertain. Germline CDR1 and CDR2: SGHTA and FQGNSA. V was shortened by 5 bases and J by 1 base, with 12 bases between the two germline ends. This CDR3 is 16 amino acids long. The CDR3, as DNA: TGTGCCAGCAGCCGAGGTCTAGGATCTGGGGCCAACGTCCTGACTTTC. Translating gives CASSRGLGSGANVLTF.

V usage is TRBV7-2 and J usage is TRBJ2-3, with 8 bases fitting TRBD2. Germline V gene lookup returns CDR1 SGHTA and CDR2 FQGNSA. J lost 2 bases, V lost 0 bases, and 13 bases had no gene match. The CDR3 length is 19 residues. The CDR3 is CASSLAQGQTAGATDTQYF. The CDR3 DNA reads TGTGCCAGCAGCTTAGCGCAGGGTCAGACAGCGGGAGCCACAGATACGCAGTATTTT.

The J gene is TRBJ2-1, the V gene TRBV5-1; D is possibly TRBD1 (6 bases). The germline V gene has CDR1 SGHRS and CDR2 YFSETQ. Trimming stripped 0 bases from V and 5 bases from J, with 12 bases between. The CDR3 has 15 residues. The DNA of the CDR3 is TGCGCCAGCAGCTTGGTTGGGGGCGCGAACAATGAGCAGTTCTTC. Residues: CASSLVGGANNEQFF.

This chain connects TRBV18 to TRBJ2-1, with 9 bases aligning to TRBD2. With V trimmed by 2 bases and J by 5 bases, 7 bases remained unmatched. Germline assignment: CDR1 KGHSH and CDR2 LQKENI. The CDR3 is made up of 16 amino acids. CDR3: CASSPNFGGGDNEQFF. The DNA for the CDR3 is TGTGCCAGCTCACCAAATTTTGGCGGGGGGGACAATGAGCAGTTCTTC.

For the CDR3, the DNA is TGTGCCAGCAGCTTAGGACCGGGGGGCGGAGAGACCCAGTACTTC. Residues: CASSLGPGGGETQYF. The V call is TRBV7-2, the J call TRBJ2-5; D is possibly TRBD2 (7 bases). Trimming removed 1 base at V and 4 bases at J, with 13 bases between. CDR3 size: 15 residues. Germline V lookup: CDR1 SGHTA, CDR2 FQGNSA.

V gene TRBV19 combines with J gene TRBJ2-7, with D possibly matching TRBD2 (5 bases). V was clipped by 4 bases and J by 2 bases, with 15 bases between them. CDR1 LNHDA and CDR2 SQIVND come from the germline V gene (reference sequence). This CDR3 has 15 amino acids. CDR3 loop: CASSTGGTGPYEQYF. The DNA of the CDR3 is TGTGCCAGTAGTACTGGAGGTACCGGGCCCTACGAGCAGTACTTC.